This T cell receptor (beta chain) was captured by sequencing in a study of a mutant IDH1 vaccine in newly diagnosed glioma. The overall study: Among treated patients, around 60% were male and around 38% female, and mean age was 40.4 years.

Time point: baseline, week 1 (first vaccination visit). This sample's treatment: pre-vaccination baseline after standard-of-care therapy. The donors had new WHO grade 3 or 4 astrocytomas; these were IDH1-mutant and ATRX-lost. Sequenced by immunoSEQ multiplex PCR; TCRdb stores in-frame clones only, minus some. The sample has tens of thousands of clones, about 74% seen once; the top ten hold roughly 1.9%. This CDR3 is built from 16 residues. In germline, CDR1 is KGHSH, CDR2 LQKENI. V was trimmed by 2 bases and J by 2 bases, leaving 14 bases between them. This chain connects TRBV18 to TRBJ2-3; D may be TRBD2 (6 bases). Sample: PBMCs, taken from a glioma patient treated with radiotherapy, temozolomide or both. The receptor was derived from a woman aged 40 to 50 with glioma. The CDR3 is CASSPGIGTHTDTQYF. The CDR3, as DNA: TGTGCCAGCTCACCAGGTATAGGGACTCACACAGATACGCAGTATTTT.